The clone carrying this TCR beta chain was counted ten times or more. Its antigen is currently unknown. Starting from 500 ng of total RNA, TCR beta cDNA was produced with a primer in the constant region. Sequencing libraries for TCR beta derived from three nested multiplex PCR rounds that used slightly modified ARM-PCR. Via MiXCR, TCRdb re-called the multiplex PCR reads, giving one row per CDR3 protein. The top ten hold 5% to 6.5% of the sample, which has about 330,000 distinct CDR3 sequences, almost 65% seen once. Blood RNA originated from unsorted whole blood, with germline DNA additionally extracted. Preoperatively, four milliliters of peripheral blood were collected. These data belong to a study of tumor-infiltrating lymphocytes in primary liver carcinoma. Study observations and caveats: Lesser overlap characterized tumor-adjacent and tumor-blood pairs relative to tumor region pairs.

Sequencing was done on a sample of peripheral blood. The clonotype originates from a man aged 35-49 years with primary liver carcinoma and hepatitis B virus infection.

CDR3 bases: TGTGCCAGCAGTTACTCTAGCCTAGCGGGAGTCGGCAATGGCGAGACCCAGTACTTC. This encodes CASSYSSLAGVGNGETQYF. The chain couples TRBV6-5 to TRBJ2-5; 10 bases are a match to TRBD2. CDR3 length equals 19 residues. CDR1 is MNHEY and CDR2 is SVGAGI in the germline V gene. The V gene end was trimmed by 0 bases and the J gene end by 5 bases; junction bases not matched to a gene: 15.